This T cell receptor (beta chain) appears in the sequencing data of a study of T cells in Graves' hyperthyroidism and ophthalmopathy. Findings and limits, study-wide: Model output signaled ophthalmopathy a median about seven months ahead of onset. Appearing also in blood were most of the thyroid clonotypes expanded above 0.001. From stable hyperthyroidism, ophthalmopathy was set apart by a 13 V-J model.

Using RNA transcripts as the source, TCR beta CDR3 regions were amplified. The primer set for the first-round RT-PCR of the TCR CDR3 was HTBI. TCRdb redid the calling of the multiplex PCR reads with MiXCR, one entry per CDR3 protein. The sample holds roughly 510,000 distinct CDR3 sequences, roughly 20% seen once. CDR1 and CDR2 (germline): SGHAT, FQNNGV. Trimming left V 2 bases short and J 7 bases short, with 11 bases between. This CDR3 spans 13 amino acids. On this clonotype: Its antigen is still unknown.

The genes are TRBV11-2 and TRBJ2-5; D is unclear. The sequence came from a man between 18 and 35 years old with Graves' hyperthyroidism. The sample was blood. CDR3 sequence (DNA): TGTGCCAGCAGCTTATCTAGATTGGTGACCCAGTACTTC. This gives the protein CASSLSRLVTQYF.